The 16 T cell receptor beta chains in this list originate from one sample, sequenced in a study of CD8 T cells in Susac syndrome. A quantity of roughly 0.5 to 1 ug RNA underwent reverse transcription using random hexamers. Each CDR3 protein gets one entry after TCRdb re-called the immunoSEQ multiplex PCR reads with MiXCR. Of fewer than 200,000 distinct CDR3 sequences in the sample, roughly 96% were seen once. The sample was CD8+ T cells from PBMCs. The receptors were gathered from a human donor with multiple sclerosis.

The chain recombines TRBV9 with TRBJ1-5, with 8 positions matching TRBD1. V shed 4 bases, J shed 6 bases, and the junction held 6 bases outside the gene matches. Per the germline V gene, CDR1 is SGDLS and CDR2 is YYNGEE. The CDR3 runs to 14 residues. The CDR3 DNA follows: TGTGCCAGCAGCTCTACAGGGGGAGGTCAGCCCCAGCATTTT. Protein: CASSSTGGGQPQHF.

The genes are TRBV24-1 and TRBJ2-1, with 8 bases aligning to TRBD2. Trimming took 6 bases from V and 7 from J; bases not matched to a gene: 7. The CDR3 is 14 amino acids. Germline lookup yields CDR1 KGHDR and CDR2 SFDVKD. The DNA for the CDR3 is TGTGCCACCAGTTCAATAGCGGGACCTAATGAGCAGTTCTTC. It is translated as CATSSIAGPNEQFF.

This clonotype was recorded once. The chain has TRBV4-2 and TRBJ2-1; D ambiguous. Germline V gene sequence: CDR1 LGHNA, CDR2 YNFKEQ. This CDR3 contains 14 residues. The V and J ends lost 1 base and 7 bases respectively, with 11 bases between them. CDR3 coding DNA: TGTGCCAGCAGCCAAGTCGGACCCTTGAATGAGCAGTTCTTC. Translated, it gives CASSQVGPLNEQFF.

The J gene is TRBJ1-2, the V gene TRBV7-9, with a tentative D call TRBD1 (5 bases). Germline V CDR1 and CDR2: SEHNR, FQNEAQ (reference sequence). CDR3 size: 13 residues. V lost 5 bases and J 7 bases, leaving 14 bases between the germline ends. The CDR3 protein is CASSPGGSLGYTF. DNA of the CDR3: TGTGCCAGCAGCCCTGGGGGGTCCCTTGGCTACACCTTC.

The V gene is TRBV20-1, the J gene TRBJ2-7; no definite D call. The V end lost 6 bases, the J end lost 5 bases, and 8 bases lay between the germline ends. The CDR3 has 10 residues. Germline V lookup: CDR1 DFQATT, CDR2 SNEGSKA (reference sequence). CDR3 sequence reads: CSALSDEQYF. CDR3 nucleotides: TGCAGTGCCCTGTCTGACGAGCAGTACTTC.

This chain links TRBV7-8 with TRBJ2-2; D is ambiguous. The CDR3 extends over 15 amino acids. Trimming removed 5 bases at V and 2 bases at J, with 12 bases between. Germline V gene lookup returns CDR1 SGHVS and CDR2 FQNEAQ. CDR3 amino acids: CASSNRAGNTGELFF. Here the CDR3 DNA reads TGTGCCAGCAGCAACCGGGCCGGAAACACCGGGGAGCTGTTTTTT.

This clonotype has only a few counts. V is TRBV30 and J is TRBJ1-6, with D hard to call. Trimming pared 2 bases from V and 9 bases from J, leaving 11 bases between. The CDR3 covers 13 residues. CDR1 and CDR2 from the germline V gene are GTSNPN and SVGIG (reference sequence). The chain's CDR3 is CAWSFSPCSPLHF. The CDR3 nucleotides read TGTGCCTGGAGTTTTTCACCCTGTTCACCCCTCCACTTT.

The chain joins TRBV5-1 to TRBJ2-1; D call uncertain. The CDR3 loop spans 13 amino acids. The V gene lost 4 bases and the J gene lost 8 bases, with 13 bases spanning the gap. Looked up from germline, CDR1 is SGHRS and CDR2 is YFSETQ. DNA of the CDR3: TGCGCCAGCAGCCTCCCCCTGGCGGATGAGCAGTTCTTC. The encoded protein is CASSLPLADEQFF.

The CDR3 region has the DNA TGCAGCGTTTTAGGACGGACGAAGACCTTC. The encoded protein is CSVLGRTKTF. This rearrangement joins TRBV29-1 to TRBJ1-2; D gene uncertain. V gave up 5 bases and J gave up 14 bases, with 15 bases separating them. Germline V lookup: CDR1 SQVTM, CDR2 ANQGSEA. The CDR3 consists of 10 residues.

This chain's CDR3 is CASSEGQGNNEQFF. CDR3 nucleotide sequence: TGTGCCAGCAGCGAGGGACAGGGGAACAATGAGCAGTTCTTC. The chain has TRBV7-9 and TRBJ2-1, with TRBD1 matching 10 bases. CDR1 is SEHNR, CDR2 FQNEAQ, per germline (reference sequence). The CDR3 contains 14 residues. V was pared by 5 bases and J by 5 bases, with 3 bases of the junction left unmatched. The variable domain in full, completed from reference TRBV7-9 and TRBJ2-1, reads DTGVSQNPRHKITKRGQNVTFRCDPISEHNRLYWYRQTLGQGPEFLTYFQNEAQLEKSRLLSDRFSAERPKGSFSTLEIQRTEQGDSAMYLCASSEGQGNNEQFFGPGTRLTVL.

J is TRBJ2-7 and V is TRBV7-9; 10 nucleotides match TRBD2. Unmatched junction bases numbered 16, after V lost 4 bases and J lost 7 bases. The CDR3 totals 17 residues. CDR1 and CDR2 from the germline V gene are SEHNR and FQNEAQ (reference sequence). The CDR3 region is CASSWSLAGSSRGEQYF. The DNA for the CDR3 is TGTGCCAGCAGCTGGTCACTAGCGGGGTCGTCGCGGGGGGAGCAGTACTTC.

This chain links TRBV29-1 with TRBJ1-2; possible D gene TRBD1, 5 bases. The CDR3 contains 11 residues. V lost 5 bases and J 5 bases, leaving 9 bases between the germline ends. The germline V gene encodes CDR1 SQVTM and CDR2 ANQGSEA. The CDR3 region is CSVLQEYGYTF. DNA for the CDR3: TGCAGCGTTTTACAGGAGTATGGCTACACCTTC.

The V and J genes are TRBV23-1 and TRBJ2-3; D could derive from TRBD1 or TRBD2 (5 bases each). TRBV23-1 is given ORF status, its function remaining uncertain. The ends were cut back, 7 bases at V and 1 base at J, with 12 bases in the middle. CDR3 length: 14 residues. The CDR3 protein is CASIKGRGTDTQYF. In nucleotides, the CDR3 is TGCGCCAGCATCAAGGGACGGGGCACAGATACGCAGTATTTT.

The chain links TRBV15 to TRBJ2-1, with D perhaps TRBD1 (5 bases). The CDR3 is 15 amino acids. Germline V gene data show CDR1 as LNHNV and CDR2 as YYDKDF (reference sequence). V was clipped by 0 bases and J by 5 bases, with 11 bases between them. CDR3 region: CATSRDRSGNNEQFF. CDR3 sequence (DNA): TGTGCCACCAGCAGAGATCGTTCAGGGAACAATGAGCAGTTCTTC.

V gene TRBV19 combines with J gene TRBJ2-5; a weak D match, TRBD1 (6 bases). V was trimmed by 5 bases and J by 0 bases, leaving 13 bases between them. Germline V gene data show CDR1 as LNHDA and CDR2 as SQIVND (reference sequence). The CDR3 spans 15 residues. The CDR3 sequence is CASSPGQLNQETQYF. The CDR3 bases are TGTGCCAGTAGTCCTGGACAGTTAAACCAAGAGACCCAGTACTTC.

The genes are TRBV12-3 or TRBV12-4 and TRBJ1-2; 10 nucleotides align to TRBD1. The CDR3 spans 17 residues. V shed 6 bases, J shed 6 bases, and the junction held 16 bases outside the gene matches. CDR3 DNA sequence: TGTGCCAGCAGACTCTCCGTAAGCGGGACAGGGGATGATGGCTACACCTTC. It is translated as CASRLSVSGTGDDGYTF.